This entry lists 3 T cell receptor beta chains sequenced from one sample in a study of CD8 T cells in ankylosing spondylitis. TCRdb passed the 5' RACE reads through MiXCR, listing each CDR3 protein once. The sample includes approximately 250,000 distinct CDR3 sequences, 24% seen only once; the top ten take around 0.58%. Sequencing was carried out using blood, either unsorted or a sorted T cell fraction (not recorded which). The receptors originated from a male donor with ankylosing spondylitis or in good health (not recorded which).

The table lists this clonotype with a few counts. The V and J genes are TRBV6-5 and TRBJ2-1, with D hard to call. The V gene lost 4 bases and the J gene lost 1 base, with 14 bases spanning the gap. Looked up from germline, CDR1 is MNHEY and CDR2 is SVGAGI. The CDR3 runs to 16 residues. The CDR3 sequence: CASSCLGRTSYNEQFF. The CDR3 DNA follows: TGTGCCAGCAGTTGCCTTGGGCGCACGTCCTACAATGAGCAGTTCTTC.

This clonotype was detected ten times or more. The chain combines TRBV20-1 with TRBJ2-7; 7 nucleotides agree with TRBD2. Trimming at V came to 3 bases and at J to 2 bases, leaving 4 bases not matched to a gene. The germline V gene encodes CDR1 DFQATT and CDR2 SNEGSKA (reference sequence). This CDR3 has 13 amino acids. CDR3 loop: CSASKRGAYEQYF. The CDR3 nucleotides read TGCAGTGCTAGTAAGCGGGGCGCCTACGAGCAGTACTTC.

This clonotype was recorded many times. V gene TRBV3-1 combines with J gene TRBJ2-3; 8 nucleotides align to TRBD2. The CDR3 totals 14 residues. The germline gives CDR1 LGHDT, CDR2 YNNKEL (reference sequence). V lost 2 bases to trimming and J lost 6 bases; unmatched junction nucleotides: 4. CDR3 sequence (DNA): TGTGCCAGCAGCCAACGGGGGGGAACCGATACGCAGTATTTT. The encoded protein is CASSQRGGTDTQYF.